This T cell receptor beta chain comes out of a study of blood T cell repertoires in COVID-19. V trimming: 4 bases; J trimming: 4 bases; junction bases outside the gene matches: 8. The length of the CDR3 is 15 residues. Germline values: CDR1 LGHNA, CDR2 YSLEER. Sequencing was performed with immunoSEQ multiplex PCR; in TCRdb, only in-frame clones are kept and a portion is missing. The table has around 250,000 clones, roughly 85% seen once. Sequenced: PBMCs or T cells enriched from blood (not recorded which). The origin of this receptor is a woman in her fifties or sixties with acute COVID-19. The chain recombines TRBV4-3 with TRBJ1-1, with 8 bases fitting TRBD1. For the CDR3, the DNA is TGCGCCAGCAGCCTCGAAGGACAGGGCAGCACTGAAGCTTTCTTT. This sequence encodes CASSLEGQGSTEAFF.